This T cell receptor beta chain came from a study of blood T cell repertoires in COVID-19. The CDR3 spans 16 residues. The V end was cut by 0 bases, the J end by 4 bases, with 12 bases between. Germline V gene lookup returns CDR1 LGHNA and CDR2 YSLEER. Only in-frame clones appear in the TCRdb table, and some are missing; sequencing was by immunoSEQ multiplex PCR. The repertoire holds roughly 180,000 clones, with around nine tenths as singletons. The receptor was derived from a man in his 70s with active or convalescent COVID-19. This chain joins TRBV4-3 and TRBJ1-4; D gene ambiguous. The specimen was peripheral blood. The CDR3 region is CASSQEWRAFNEKLFF. CDR3 nucleotides: TGCGCCAGCAGCCAAGAGTGGAGGGCCTTTAATGAAAAACTGTTTTTT.